The clone carrying this T cell receptor beta chain was detected only once. Its antigen is unidentified. This specimen belongs to a study of Tregs in tolerant kidney transplant recipients. CDR3 length: 14 amino acids. The germline V and J ends were trimmed by 11 bases and 0 bases, with 17 bases remaining between them. The germline gives CDR1 WNHNN, CDR2 SYGVQD (reference sequence). General observations from the study: The small number of patients limits these findings pending further validation. Biological reproducibility was not directly addressed in this study.

Some clones are missing from TCRdb's copy, which holds only in-frame ones; the method was immunoSEQ multiplex PCR. The sample has about 110,000 clones, about 90% seen once. Unstimulated regulatory T cells (CD4+CD25+CD127-), CD4+CD25- non-regulatory cells, CD4 and CD8 cells were FACS-sorted from thawed PBMCs. This TCR was sampled from a human donor who received a combined kidney and bone marrow transplant. The starting material was CD4+ T cells from blood, obtained before the transplant. This rearrangement joins TRBV10-1 to TRBJ2-7; tentatively, D is TRBD2 (5 bases). The CDR3 is CAPEGWNRSYEQYF. In nucleotides, the CDR3 is TGCGCCCCCGAGGGTTGGAACCGCTCCTACGAGCAGTACTTC.